This TCR beta chain was identified during a study of blood T cell repertoires in COVID-19. Repertoires were generated with immunoSEQ multiplex PCR, while TCRdb's copy carries only in-frame clones and drops some. In the table there are about 100,000 clones, approximately 86% of which are singletons. This TCR derives from a man over 45 with active or convalescent COVID-19. Specimen: peripheral blood.

In nucleotides, the CDR3 is TGTGCCAGTAGTCTCTACACAGCCGCCTACAATGAGCAGTTCTTC. Protein sequence: CASSLYTAAYNEQFF. The V and J genes are TRBV19 and TRBJ2-1, with no clear D. Trimming left V 5 bases short and J 2 bases short, with 13 bases between. Germline CDR1 is LNHDA and CDR2 is SQIVND (reference sequence). CDR3 length: 15 residues.